This TCR beta chain was profiled in a study of blood T cells in healthy people across ages (dated by TCRdb to 2013 to 2016). About the investigation overall: In model experiments, template switching captured about one uniquely barcoded TCR beta cDNA molecule for every two T cells. To track age-related changes in TCR beta repertoire diversity, the study relied on deep sequencing normalized with unique cDNA molecular identifiers. To avoid experimental bias, donors of different ages were distributed randomly across sequencing lanes. The donors were split into four age groups: young (average around 17 years), middle-aged (about 40), aged (around 67) and long-lived (approximately 80). For two donors (one aged 18 to 29 and one aged 80 or older), the study analyzed two additional independent replicas of 1 million unique cDNA reads from the same blood draw. The full study reports these points: Compared with the aged group, the long-lived group had more naive CD4+ T cells, fewer expanded clones and increased TCR diversity, a pattern suggesting age selection. Because profiling used bulk unsorted PBMCs, naive and antigen-experienced compartments could not be compared conclusively. There was a strong correlation between observed TCR beta diversity and the percentage of naive T cells measured by flow cytometry. Estimates of total diversity from one million sequenced T cells were regarded as lower bounds and underestimates. As age increased, observed TCR beta diversity per million T cells dropped in a roughly linear way, and a significant reduction was already evident by age 40. Because the CMV infection status of the donors was unknown, age-related changes in expanded clonotypes may potentially have been confounded.

On this clonotype itself: No antigen is known for it. Base-call qualities are not available, and no considerably larger clone is one nucleotide away.

The library relied on 5' RACE. Sequenced using an Illumina HiSeq 2500. The second PCR ran for about 6 to 12 cycles and used a J-beta primer mix along with a sample-barcoded 5' primer. Each TCR beta cDNA molecule received a unique molecular identifier from a template-switch 5' adaptor carrying 12 random nucleotides. Each sample yielded at least 2.5 million CDR3-containing paired-end reads. All of the RNA was converted into first-strand cDNA using the Mint cDNA synthesis kit, with a TRBC-specific oligonucleotide serving as the primer. After uracil-DNA glycosylase treatment, a first 18-cycle PCR used universal primers M1SS and BC2_uni_R on all cDNA. The paper's processing steps were these. Each sample was normalized by randomly selecting 1 million high-quality reads, each carrying a distinct molecular identifier. Instead of being binned into consensus sequences, reads with shared molecular identifiers were discarded. MiTCR, run with a Q25 quality threshold and the strictest error-elimination algorithm, handled CDR3 identification, clonotype clustering and error correction. A nonparametric unseen species model using Euler transformation provided a lower-bound estimate of total TCR beta diversity. TCRdb ran its own pipeline on the public reads, namely fastp trimming at Q25 and MiXCR clone calling, and kept in-frame beta chains. Rows are unified per CDR3 protein, each entry keeping the most common DNA and genes. The V and J calls, along with clone size, are taken from TCRdb and not from the paper's own processing. The table for this sample lists about 1.5 million distinct CDR3 sequences; roughly 43% of them were counted only once. Jointly, the top ten make up 4% of the sample.

Systemically healthy Caucasian individuals from Russia, some 40 in total and aged about 6 to 95 years, were included as donors. Approximately 9 milliliters of peripheral blood were collected from each donor into EDTA-treated Vacutainer tubes. Ficoll-Paque density-gradient centrifugation was used to isolate PBMCs, with at least 6 million obtained per sample. Total RNA was extracted from PBMCs with Trizol reagent, with at least 5 micrograms obtained per sample. For every donor, an aliquot of PBMCs went through flow cytometry to measure the percentages of naive CD45RAhigh/CD27high T cells. Cut back by 1 base and 0 bases, the V and J ends lie 6 bases apart. The germline V gene yields LGHNA for CDR1 and YNFKEQ for CDR2. Reading from cysteine to phenylalanine, the CDR3 counts 15 amino acids. Here the CDR3 DNA is all that survives: 45 bases in frame from base 1.

This sequence was found in a woman under 30 in good health. Sequencing was performed on blood. The rearrangement combines TRBV4-2 with TRBJ2-2; TRBD2 is possibly the D segment (5 matching bases). The DNA sequence follows: TGTGCCAGCAGCCAAGTCGGGGCGAACACCGGGGAGCTGTTTTTT. It specifies CASSQVGANTGELFF.